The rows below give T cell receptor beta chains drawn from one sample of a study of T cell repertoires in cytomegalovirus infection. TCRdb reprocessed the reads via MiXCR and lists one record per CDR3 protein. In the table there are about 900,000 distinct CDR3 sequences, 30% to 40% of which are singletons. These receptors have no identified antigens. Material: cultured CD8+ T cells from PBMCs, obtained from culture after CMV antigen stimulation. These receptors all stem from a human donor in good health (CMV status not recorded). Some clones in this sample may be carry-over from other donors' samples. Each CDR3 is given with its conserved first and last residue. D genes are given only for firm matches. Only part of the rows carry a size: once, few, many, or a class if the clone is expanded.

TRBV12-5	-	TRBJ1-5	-	TGTGCTAGTGGTTTTTTGTCAACCGGCAATCAGCCCCAGCATTTT	CASGFLSTGNQPQHF
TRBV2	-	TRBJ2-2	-	TGTGCCAGCCGTGGAAAGACCGGGGAGCTGTTTTTT	CASRGKTGELFF
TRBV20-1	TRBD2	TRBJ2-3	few	TGCAGTGCTAAGGGACTAGCGGGGGGTGGGGGCACAGATACGCAGTATTTT	CSAKGLAGGGGTDTQYF
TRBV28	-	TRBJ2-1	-	TGTGCCAGCAACGGGCAGAATTACAATGAGCAGTTCTTC	CASNGQNYNEQFF
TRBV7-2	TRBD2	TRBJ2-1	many	TGTGCCAGCAGTAACCCCGGGACTACCTCCTACAATGAGCAGTTCTTC	CASSNPGTTSYNEQFF
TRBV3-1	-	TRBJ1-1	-	TGTGCCAGCAGCAAAACGACGGGCCAGGGCACTGAAGCTTTCTTT	CASSKTTGQGTEAFF
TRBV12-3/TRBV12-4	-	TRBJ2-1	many	TGTGCCAGCAGCTCCCGAGTCGAGCAGTTCTTC	CASSSRVEQFF
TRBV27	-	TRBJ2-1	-	TGTGCCAGCAGTCCCTCGGTTGGGGATGGGTACAATGAGCAGTTCTTC	CASSPSVGDGYNEQFF
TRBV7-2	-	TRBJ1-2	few	TGTGCCAGCAGCTTACTTTTTCCGGGACAAGGAAATGGCTACACCTTC	CASSLLFPGQGNGYTF
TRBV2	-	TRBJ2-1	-	TGTGCCAGCAACGAGGTATCCTACAATGAGCAGTTCTTC	CASNEVSYNEQFF
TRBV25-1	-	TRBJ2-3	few	TGTGCCAGCAGTGAATACGGGACTCACACAGATACGCAGTATTTT	CASSEYGTHTDTQYF
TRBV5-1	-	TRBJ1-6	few	TGCGCCAGCAGCTTGGACGTCTTAGGGTCACCCCTCCACTTT	CASSLDVLGSPLHF
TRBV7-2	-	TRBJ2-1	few	TGTGCCAGCAGCTTAGGCACACTAGGCTTGTTCTTC	CASSLGTLGLFF
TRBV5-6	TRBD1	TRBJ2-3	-	TGTGCCAGCAGCTCGACAGGGATCCAGTATTTT	CASSSTGIQYF